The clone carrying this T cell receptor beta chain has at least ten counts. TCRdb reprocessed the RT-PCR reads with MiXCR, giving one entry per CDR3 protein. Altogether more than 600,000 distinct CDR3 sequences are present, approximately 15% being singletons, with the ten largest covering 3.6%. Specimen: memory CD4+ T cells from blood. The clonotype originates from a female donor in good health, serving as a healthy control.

CDR3 in DNA: TGTGCCAGCAGTCCGACAGGGGCATTCGATGAGCAGTTCTTC. The encoded protein is CASSPTGAFDEQFF. The rearrangement links TRBV6-5 to TRBJ2-1; TRBD1 aligns across 8 bases. The CDR3 loop spans 14 amino acids. Germline V gene sequence: CDR1 MNHEY, CDR2 SVGAGI. V was pared by 5 bases and J by 8 bases, with 8 bases of the junction left unmatched.